These T cell receptor beta chains were read from a single sample in a study of tumor and adjacent non-tumor tissue in lung cancer. A single record per CDR3 protein comes from TCRdb applying MiXCR to the multiplex PCR reads. The table records about 200,000 distinct CDR3 sequences, roughly 70% of them present only once. The sample consisted of lung tumor tissue. These receptors all come from a man in his sixties with non-small cell lung cancer. Each CDR3 is given with its conserved first and last residue. Fields, in order: V gene, J gene, D gene, clone size, CDR3 DNA, CDR3 protein. D genes are given only for firm matches. Clone size, where shown, is once, few, many, or a class for clones that have expanded.

V gene: TRBV10-1
J gene: TRBJ1-1
D gene: NA
clone size: NA
CDR3 DNA: TGTGCCAGCAGCGTTCAGAGAGGCACTGAAGCTTTATTT
CDR3 protein: CASSVQRGTEALF

V gene: TRBV6-5
J gene: TRBJ2-7
D gene: NA
clone size: NA
CDR3 DNA: TGTACCAACGGCAGGGGGGGAGTCACTCGCTACGAGCAGTACTTC
CDR3 protein: CTNGRGGVTRYEQYF

V gene: TRBV6-1
J gene: TRBJ2-3
D gene: NA
clone size: once
CDR3 DNA: TGTGCCAACAGAGAATCTGGGGGGAGCACAGATACGCAGTATTTT
CDR3 protein: CANRESGGSTDTQYF

V gene: TRBV6-1
J gene: TRBJ2-3
D gene: TRBD2
clone size: few
CDR3 DNA: TGTGCCAGCAGTGGTAGGCAAAGCGGGGGGAATACAGATACGCAGTATTTT
CDR3 protein: CASSGRQSGGNTDTQYF

V gene: TRBV6-1
J gene: TRBJ1-4
D gene: NA
clone size: NA
CDR3 DNA: TGTGCCAGCAGTTGGATAGCCCCTAATGAAAAACTGTTTTTT
CDR3 protein: CASSWIAPNEKLFF

V gene: TRBV12-3/TRBV12-4
J gene: TRBJ1-5
D gene: TRBD1
clone size: NA
CDR3 DNA: TGTGCCAGCAGTTTTGGGACAGGCATTCAGCCCCAGCATTTT
CDR3 protein: CASSFGTGIQPQHF

V gene: TRBV4-2
J gene: TRBJ2-7
D gene: TRBD2
clone size: NA
CDR3 DNA: TGTACCAGCAGCCCTTCCGTGACTAGCGTGAGGGCCACCTACGAGCAGTACTTC
CDR3 protein: CTSSPSVTSVRATYEQYF

V gene: TRBV6-1
J gene: TRBJ2-4
D gene: NA
clone size: NA
CDR3 DNA: TGTGCCAGCACCGAATCCAATGGTGCCATTCAGTACTTC
CDR3 protein: CASTESNGAIQYF

V gene: TRBV20-1
J gene: TRBJ2-7
D gene: NA
clone size: NA
CDR3 DNA: TGCAGTGCTAGCCGCATACAAAAGCGCCTCTACGAGCAGTACTTC
CDR3 protein: CSASRIQKRLYEQYF

V gene: TRBV20-1
J gene: TRBJ2-7
D gene: NA
clone size: NA
CDR3 DNA: TGCAGTGTTATGGGGACACTTGCCTACGAGCAGTACTTC
CDR3 protein: CSVMGTLAYEQYF

V gene: TRBV11-2
J gene: TRBJ2-5
D gene: NA
clone size: many
CDR3 DNA: TGTGCCAGCAGCTTACTAGGATATCAAGAGACCCAGTACTTC
CDR3 protein: CASSLLGYQETQYF

V gene: TRBV11-3
J gene: TRBJ2-5
D gene: TRBD1
clone size: once
CDR3 DNA: TGTGCCAACAGTATCGGCCCGGACAGGGGTCAAGAGACCCAGTACTTC
CDR3 protein: CANSIGPDRGQETQYF